A selection of T cell receptor beta chains follows, all from one sample in a study of cytomegalovirus exposure and HLA in healthy donors. Repertoires were generated with immunoSEQ multiplex PCR, while TCRdb's copy carries only in-frame clones and drops some. The repertoire holds 200,000 or so clones, with 82% as singletons. Sequencing was carried out using PBMCs. All receptors derive from a boy aged 2 to 10 in good health and CMV-seronegative. Both conserved end residues are part of each CDR3. D genes are given only for firm matches. The size field is filled for only some rows; it gives once, few, many or a size class.

TRBD2,TRBV5-1,TRBJ2-7,-,CASSLEGSGVSYEQYF,TGCGCCAGCAGCTTGGAGGGTAGCGGGGTCTCCTACGAGCAGTACTTC
-,TRBV9,TRBJ2-3,-,CASSVDHTFLATNTQYF,TGTGCCAGCAGCGTAGACCACACCTTCCTAGCGACAAATACGCAGTATTTT
-,TRBV6-5,TRBJ2-2,-,CASSYGHSNTGELFF,TGTGCCAGCAGTTACGGGCATTCGAACACCGGGGAGCTGTTTTTT
TRBD1,TRBV2,TRBJ2-1,-,CASRRSGQVYNEQFF,TGTGCCAGCAGGAGGTCCGGACAGGTCTACAATGAGCAGTTCTTC
-,TRBV9,TRBJ1-3,-,CASSVVSRVRTIYF,TGTGCCAGCAGCGTAGTATCCCGGGTACGCACCATATATTTT
-,TRBV6-1,TRBJ2-7,-,CASSEPWSSYEQYF,TGTGCCAGCAGTGAACCCTGGAGCTCCTACGAGCAGTACTTC
TRBD2,TRBV6-1,TRBJ2-7,-,CASGSSWDYYEQYF,TGTGCCAGCGGCTCATCCTGGGACTACTACGAGCAGTACTTC
-,TRBV27,TRBJ2-2,-,CASSLYGQTGELFF,TGTGCCAGCAGTTTGTACGGACAGACCGGGGAGCTGTTTTTT
-,TRBV5-4,TRBJ1-2,-,CASSFGQFNYGYTF,TGTGCCAGCAGCTTTGGGCAGTTTAACTATGGCTACACCTTC
TRBD2,TRBV9,TRBJ2-5,-,CASSVGARGGEETQYF,TGTGCCAGCAGCGTAGGCGCGCGGGGGGGCGAAGAGACCCAGTACTTC
-,TRBV7-2,TRBJ1-1,-,CASSLVGQQDTEAFF,TGTGCCAGCAGCTTAGTAGGACAACAGGACACTGAAGCTTTCTTT
-,TRBV30,TRBJ1-1,-,CAWSLGGAEAFF,TGTGCCTGGAGCCTGGGGGGTGCTGAAGCTTTCTTT
-,TRBV14,TRBJ1-1,-,CASSPQNTEAFF,TGTGCCAGCAGCCCCCAGAACACTGAAGCTTTCTTT
-,TRBV29-1,TRBJ2-1,-,CSVGTRPPYNEQFF,TGCAGCGTTGGGACACGACCTCCCTACAATGAGCAGTTCTTC
TRBD2,TRBV10-3,TRBJ2-2,-,CAISRTSPGELFF,TGTGCCATCAGTAGGACTAGCCCCGGGGAGCTGTTTTTT
TRBD1,TRBV6-5,TRBJ1-2,-,CASGPKQGGYGYTF,TGTGCCAGCGGGCCGAAACAGGGGGGATATGGCTACACCTTC
-,TRBV5-6,TRBJ2-5,few,CASSSPSGTTETQYF,TGTGCCAGCAGCTCGCCATCCGGGACAACTGAGACCCAGTACTTC
-,TRBV7-9,TRBJ1-1,-,CASSFDRSEAFF,TGTGCCAGCAGCTTCGACAGGAGTGAAGCTTTCTTT
TRBD1,TRBV6-5,TRBJ1-6,-,CASSYGTGGSNSPLHF,TGTGCCAGCAGTTACGGGACAGGGGGGTCAAATTCACCCCTCCACTTT
TRBD2,TRBV2,TRBJ2-1,-,CASSQRGGYNEQFF,TGTGCCAGCAGCCAGCGGGGGGGATACAATGAGCAGTTCTTC
-,TRBV6-5,TRBJ2-1,-,CASSYSIPRDNEQFF,TGTGCCAGCAGTTACTCGATTCCGCGGGACAATGAGCAGTTCTTC
-,TRBV4-3,TRBJ2-7,-,CASSQGPGGTQTYEQYF,TGCGCCAGCAGCCAGGGACCTGGTGGGACACAGACCTACGAGCAGTACTTC
-,TRBV5-1,TRBJ1-6,-,CASSSLTGGRNSPLHF,TGCGCCAGCAGCTCCCTAACCGGGGGGCGAAATTCACCCCTCCACTTT
-,TRBV5-5,TRBJ1-2,-,CASRHQGSGGYTF,TGTGCCAGCAGACATCAGGGGTCGGGGGGCTACACCTTC
-,TRBV7-9,TRBJ2-1,-,CASSLGDEQFF,TGTGCCAGCAGCTTAGGAGATGAGCAGTTCTTC
-,TRBV6-5,TRBJ1-5,-,CASSYGMNQPQHF,TGTGCCAGCAGTTACGGCATGAATCAGCCCCAGCATTTT
-,TRBV7-9,TRBJ1-5,-,CASSLAGLNQPQHF,TGTGCCAGCAGCTTAGCGGGCCTCAATCAGCCCCAGCATTTT
TRBD2,TRBV6-8,TRBJ2-7,-,CAGASGGTYEQYF,TGTGCCGGCGCTAGCGGGGGGACCTACGAGCAGTACTTC
TRBD1,TRBV19,TRBJ1-6,-,CASGDRGHSPLHF,TGTGCCAGCGGGGACAGGGGACATTCACCCCTCCACTTT
-,TRBV9,TRBJ2-3,-,CASSANNPTSRDTQYF,TGTGCCAGCAGCGCCAACAATCCCACTAGCCGGGATACGCAGTATTTT
TRBD1,TRBV9,TRBJ1-1,-,CASSLQTGGITEAFF,TGTGCCAGCAGCCTACAGACAGGGGGCATCACTGAAGCTTTCTTT
TRBD2,TRBV12-5,TRBJ2-1,-,CASGARLSGGHNEQFF,TGTGCTAGTGGTGCTAGACTTAGCGGGGGGCACAATGAGCAGTTCTTC
-,TRBV10-3,TRBJ1-1,few,CAIRSPTEAFF,TGTGCCATCAGGAGCCCCACTGAAGCTTTCTTT
TRBD1,TRBV7-9,TRBJ1-1,few,CASSSTGVEAFF,TGTGCCAGCAGCTCGACAGGGGTTGAAGCTTTCTTT
-,TRBV9,TRBJ1-6,-,CASSTQGSPNSPFHF,TGTGCCAGCAGCACCCAGGGTTCCCCTAATTCACCCTTCCACTTT
-,TRBV18,TRBJ2-5,-,CASSPGLQETQYF,TGTGCCAGCTCACCAGGGCTTCAAGAGACCCAGTACTTC
TRBD2,TRBV7-9,TRBJ2-1,-,CASRSGLAVGNEQFF,TGTGCCAGCAGGTCGGGACTAGCAGTGGGCAATGAGCAGTTCTTC
TRBD2,TRBV7-2,TRBJ2-7,-,CASTRGVARAYEQYF,TGTGCCAGCACTCGGGGGGTAGCTCGGGCCTACGAGCAGTACTTC
TRBD1,TRBV2,TRBJ1-2,-,CASSRDSNYGYTF,TGTGCCAGCAGTAGGGACAGCAACTATGGCTACACCTTC
TRBD1,TRBV9,TRBJ2-5,-,CASSVGQGPQETQYF,TGTGCCAGCAGCGTCGGACAGGGGCCCCAAGAGACCCAGTACTTC
-,TRBV18,TRBJ1-2,-,CASSPTEQIHGYGYTF,TGTGCCAGCTCACCAACTGAACAGATACACGGCTATGGCTACACCTTC
TRBD1,TRBV7-7,TRBJ2-5,once,CASSLGQEAPSQYF,TGTGCTAGCAGCCTGGGACAGGAGGCCCCCTCCCAGTACTTC
-,TRBV5-1,TRBJ1-1,-,CASSLEQGEAFF,TGCGCCAGCAGCTTGGAACAGGGAGAAGCTTTCTTT
-,TRBV9,TRBJ2-2,few,CASSVALEAGTGELFF,TGTGCCAGCAGCGTTGCTCTTGAAGCGGGCACCGGGGAGCTGTTTTTT
TRBD1,TRBV5-1,TRBJ1-2,-,CASSLKAGGPPYGYTF,TGCGCCAGCAGCTTGAAGGCAGGGGGCCCTCCCTATGGCTACACCTTC
TRBD1,TRBV5-5,TRBJ2-1,few,CASSLGTGTGSAPGQFF,TGTGCCAGCAGCTTGGGGACCGGGACAGGGTCAGCCCCAGGGCAGTTCTTC
-,TRBV27,TRBJ2-2,-,CASSPTSVTGELFF,TGTGCCAGCAGTCCCACCTCAGTTACCGGGGAGCTGTTTTTT
-,TRBV4-2,TRBJ2-6,once,CASSQDLLGALSGANVLTF,TGTGCCAGCAGCCAAGATTTGCTGGGGGCCCTCTCTGGGGCCAACGTCCTGACTTTC
-,TRBV25-1,TRBJ2-3,-,CASSELGTTDTQYF,TGTGCCAGCAGTGAACTAGGCACCACAGATACGCAGTATTTT
-,TRBV5-7,TRBJ2-7,-,CASSLVAGPREQYF,TGTGCCAGCAGCTTGGTAGCAGGGCCTAGGGAGCAGTACTTC
-,TRBV29-1,TRBJ1-3,-,CSGWTPDGNTIYF,TGCAGCGGGTGGACACCGGACGGAAACACCATATATTTT
TRBD2,TRBV19,TRBJ2-3,-,CASSLPGLAGGPVHF,TGTGCCAGTAGTCTCCCGGGACTAGCGGGGGGGCCGGTACATTTT
-,TRBV14,TRBJ2-2,-,CASSQGRPYTGELFF,TGTGCCAGCAGCCAGGGCAGGCCGTACACCGGGGAGCTGTTTTTT
-,TRBV5-4,TRBJ2-3,-,CASSLEVGRRDTQYF,TGTGCCAGCAGCTTGGAGGTGGGGAGGCGGGATACGCAGTATTTT
-,TRBV5-1,TRBJ2-5,-,CASSLVGGGYQETQYF,TGCGCCAGCAGCTTGGTGGGCGGGGGCTACCAAGAGACCCAGTACTTC
TRBD1,TRBV6-5,TRBJ2-7,-,CASSLYRGSYEQYF,TGTGCCAGCAGTTTATACAGGGGCTCCTACGAGCAGTACTTC
-,TRBV9,TRBJ1-1,-,CASSVGSSTEAFF,TGTGCCAGCAGCGTAGGATCGAGCACTGAAGCTTTCTTT
-,TRBV7-9,TRBJ2-1,-,CASSLAGGGHYNEQFF,TGTGCCAGCAGCTTAGCGGGCGGGGGACACTACAATGAGCAGTTCTTC